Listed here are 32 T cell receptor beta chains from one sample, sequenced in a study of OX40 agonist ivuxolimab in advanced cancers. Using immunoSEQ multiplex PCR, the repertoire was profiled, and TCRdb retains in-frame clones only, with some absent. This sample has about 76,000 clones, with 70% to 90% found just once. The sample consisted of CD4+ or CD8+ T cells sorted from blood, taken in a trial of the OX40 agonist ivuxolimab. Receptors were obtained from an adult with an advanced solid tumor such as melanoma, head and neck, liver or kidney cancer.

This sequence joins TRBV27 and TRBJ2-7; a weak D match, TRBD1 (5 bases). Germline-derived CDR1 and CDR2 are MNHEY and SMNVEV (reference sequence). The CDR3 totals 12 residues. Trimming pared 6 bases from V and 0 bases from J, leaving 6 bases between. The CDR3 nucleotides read TGTGCCAGCAGGGGGCCCTCCTACGAGCAGTACTTC. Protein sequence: CASRGPSYEQYF.

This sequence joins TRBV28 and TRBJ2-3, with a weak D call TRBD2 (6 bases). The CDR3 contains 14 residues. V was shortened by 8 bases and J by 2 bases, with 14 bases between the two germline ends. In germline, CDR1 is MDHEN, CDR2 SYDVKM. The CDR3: CASGRRGNTDTQYF. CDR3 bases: TGTGCCAGCGGACGGCGGGGAAACACAGATACGCAGTATTTT.

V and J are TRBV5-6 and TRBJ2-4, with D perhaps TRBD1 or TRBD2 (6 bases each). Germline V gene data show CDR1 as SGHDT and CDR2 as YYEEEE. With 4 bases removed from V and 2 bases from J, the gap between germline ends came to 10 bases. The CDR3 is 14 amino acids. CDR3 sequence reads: CASSEGGPKNIQYF. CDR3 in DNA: TGTGCCAGCAGCGAGGGGGGACCCAAAAACATTCAGTACTTC.

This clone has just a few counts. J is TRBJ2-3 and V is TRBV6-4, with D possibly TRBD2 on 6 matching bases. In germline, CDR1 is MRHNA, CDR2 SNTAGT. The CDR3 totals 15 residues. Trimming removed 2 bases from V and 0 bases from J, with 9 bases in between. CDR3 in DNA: TGTGCCAGCAGTGACGATGCGGGAAGCACAGATACGCAGTATTTT. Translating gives CASSDDAGSTDTQYF.

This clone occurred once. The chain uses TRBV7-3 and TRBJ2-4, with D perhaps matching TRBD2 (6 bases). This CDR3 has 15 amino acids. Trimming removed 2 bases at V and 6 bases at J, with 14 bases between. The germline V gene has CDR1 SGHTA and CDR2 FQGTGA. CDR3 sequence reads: CASSLGSAGRNIQYF. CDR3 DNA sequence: TGTGCCAGCAGCTTAGGGTCCGCGGGAAGAAACATTCAGTACTTC.

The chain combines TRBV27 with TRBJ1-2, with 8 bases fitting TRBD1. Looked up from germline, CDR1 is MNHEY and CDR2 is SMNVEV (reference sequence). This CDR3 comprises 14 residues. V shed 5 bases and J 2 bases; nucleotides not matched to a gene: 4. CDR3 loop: CASSADRANYGYTF. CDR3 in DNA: TGTGCCAGCAGTGCGGACAGGGCCAACTATGGCTACACCTTC.

The CDR3 nucleotides are TGTGCCAGCAGTTTAGGCCAAATAGGCCAAGAGACCCAGTACTTC. It is translated as CASSLGQIGQETQYF. The rearrangement joins TRBV27 to TRBJ2-5; D is ambiguous. V shed 2 bases and J shed 1 base, with 11 bases lying between them. Germline-derived CDR1 and CDR2 are MNHEY and SMNVEV (reference sequence). The CDR3 has 15 residues.

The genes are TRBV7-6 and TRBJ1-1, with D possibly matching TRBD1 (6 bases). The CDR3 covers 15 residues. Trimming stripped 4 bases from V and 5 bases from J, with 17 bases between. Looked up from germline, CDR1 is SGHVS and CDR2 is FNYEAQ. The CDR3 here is CASSSNRDHETEAFF. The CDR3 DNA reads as TGTGCCAGCAGCTCGAACAGGGACCATGAAACTGAAGCTTTCTTT.

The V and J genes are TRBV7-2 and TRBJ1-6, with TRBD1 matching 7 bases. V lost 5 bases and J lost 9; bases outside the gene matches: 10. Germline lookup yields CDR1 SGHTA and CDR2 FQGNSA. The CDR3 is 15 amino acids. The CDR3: CASSTRQGGGSPLHF. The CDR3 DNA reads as TGTGCCAGCAGCACAAGACAGGGCGGGGGTTCACCCCTCCACTTT.

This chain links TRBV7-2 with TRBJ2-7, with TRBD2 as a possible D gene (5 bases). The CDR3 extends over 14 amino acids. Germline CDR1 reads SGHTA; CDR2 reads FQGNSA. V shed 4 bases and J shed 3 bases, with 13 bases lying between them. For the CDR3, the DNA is TGTGCCAGCAGCTCGCCGGGATTACACTACGAGCAGTACTTC. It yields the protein CASSSPGLHYEQYF.

CDR3 protein: CATRLAASSYNEQFF. CDR3 DNA: TGTGCCACCAGGTTAGCGGCTAGCTCCTACAATGAGCAGTTCTTC. The chain combines TRBV5-4 with TRBJ2-1; D might be TRBD2 (6 bases). V was cut by 9 bases and J by 0 bases, with 16 bases left in between. Looked up from germline, CDR1 is SGHNT and CDR2 is YYREEE (reference sequence). CDR3 length: 15 residues.

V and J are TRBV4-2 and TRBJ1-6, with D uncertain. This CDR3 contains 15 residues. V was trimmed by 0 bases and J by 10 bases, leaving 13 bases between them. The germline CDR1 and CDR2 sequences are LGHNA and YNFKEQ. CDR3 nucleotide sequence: TGTGCCAGCAGCCAAGATCCGGGATCTTTCTCACCCCTCCACTTT. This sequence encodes CASSQDPGSFSPLHF.

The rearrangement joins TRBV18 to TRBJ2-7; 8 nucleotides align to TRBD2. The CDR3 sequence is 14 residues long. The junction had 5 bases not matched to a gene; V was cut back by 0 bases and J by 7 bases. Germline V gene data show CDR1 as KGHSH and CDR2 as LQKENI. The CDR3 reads CASSPPVAGGEQYF. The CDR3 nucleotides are TGTGCCAGCTCACCACCGGTGGCGGGGGGTGAGCAGTACTTC.

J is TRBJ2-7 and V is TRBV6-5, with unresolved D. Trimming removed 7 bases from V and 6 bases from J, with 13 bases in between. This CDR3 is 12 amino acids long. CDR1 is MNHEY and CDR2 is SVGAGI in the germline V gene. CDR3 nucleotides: TGTGCCAGCACCGATCATGGTAGCGAGCAGTACTTC. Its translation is CASTDHGSEQYF.

The CDR3 is CASSLDRTGEAFF. CDR3 DNA: TGCGCCAGCAGCCTGGACAGGACGGGGGAAGCTTTCTTT. This chain uses TRBV5-1 with TRBJ1-1, with TRBD1 identical over 7 bases. J gave up 8 bases and V 4 bases, and 8 bases lay outside the gene matches. The CDR3 consists of 13 residues. The germline gives CDR1 SGHRS, CDR2 YFSETQ.

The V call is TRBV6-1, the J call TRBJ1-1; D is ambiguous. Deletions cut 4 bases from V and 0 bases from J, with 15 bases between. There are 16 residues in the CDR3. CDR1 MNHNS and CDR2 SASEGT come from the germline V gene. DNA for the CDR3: TGTGCCAGCAGTGCCGAGTTTGGCAGGCTGAACACTGAAGCTTTCTTT. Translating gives CASSAEFGRLNTEAFF.

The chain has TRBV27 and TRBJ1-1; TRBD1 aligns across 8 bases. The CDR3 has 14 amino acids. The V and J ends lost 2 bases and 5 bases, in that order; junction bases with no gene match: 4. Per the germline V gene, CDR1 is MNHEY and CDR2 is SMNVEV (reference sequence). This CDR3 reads CASSLQGARTEAFF. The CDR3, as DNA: TGTGCCAGCAGTTTACAGGGGGCAAGAACTGAAGCTTTCTTT.

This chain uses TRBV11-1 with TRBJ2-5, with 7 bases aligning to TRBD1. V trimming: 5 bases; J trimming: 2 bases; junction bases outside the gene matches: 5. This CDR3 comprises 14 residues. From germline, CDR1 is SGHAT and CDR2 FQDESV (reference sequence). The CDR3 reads CASSNRDRQETQYF. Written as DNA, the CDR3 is TGTGCCAGCAGCAATAGGGACAGACAAGAGACCCAGTACTTC. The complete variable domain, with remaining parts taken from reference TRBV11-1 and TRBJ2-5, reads EAEVAQSPRYKITEKSQAVAFWCDPISGHATLYWYRQILGQGPELLVQFQDESVVDDSQLPKDRFSAERLKGVDSTLKIQPAELGDSAMYLCASSNRDRQETQYFGPGTRLLVL.

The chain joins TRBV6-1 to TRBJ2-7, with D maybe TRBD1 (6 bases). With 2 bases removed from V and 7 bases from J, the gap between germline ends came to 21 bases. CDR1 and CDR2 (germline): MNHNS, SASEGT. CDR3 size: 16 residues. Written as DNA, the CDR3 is TGTGCCAGCAGTGAAATCCGGACAGTTGTAGGAGTGGAGCAGTACTTC. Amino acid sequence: CASSEIRTVVGVEQYF.

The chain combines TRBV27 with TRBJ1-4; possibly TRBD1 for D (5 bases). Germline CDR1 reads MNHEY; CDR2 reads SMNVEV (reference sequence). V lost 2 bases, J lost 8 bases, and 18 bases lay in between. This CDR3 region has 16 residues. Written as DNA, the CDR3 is TGTGCCAGCAGTTTAATGCCGGGACCGGGTGGGGAAAAACTGTTTTTT. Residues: CASSLMPGPGGEKLFF. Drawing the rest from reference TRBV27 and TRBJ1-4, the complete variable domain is EAQVTQNPRYLITVTGKKLTVTCSQNMNHEYMSWYRQDPGLGLRQIYYSMNVEVTDKGDVPEGYKVSRKEKRNFPLILESPSPNQTSLYFCASSLMPGPGGEKLFFGSGTQLSVL.

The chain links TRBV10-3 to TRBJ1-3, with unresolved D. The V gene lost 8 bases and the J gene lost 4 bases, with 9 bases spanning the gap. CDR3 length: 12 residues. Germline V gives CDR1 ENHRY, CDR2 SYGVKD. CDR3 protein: CAIGTDGNTIYF. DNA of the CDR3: TGTGCCATCGGAACAGACGGAAACACCATATATTTT.

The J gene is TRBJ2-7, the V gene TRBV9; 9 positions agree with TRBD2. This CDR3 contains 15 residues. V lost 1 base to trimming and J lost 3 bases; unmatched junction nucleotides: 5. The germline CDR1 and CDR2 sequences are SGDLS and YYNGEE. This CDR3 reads CASSVSSGNYYEQYF. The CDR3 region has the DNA TGTGCCAGCAGCGTATCTAGCGGGAACTACTACGAGCAGTACTTC. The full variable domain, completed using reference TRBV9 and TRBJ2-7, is DSGVTQTPKHLITATGQRVTLRCSPRSGDLSVYWYQQSLDQGLQFLIQYYNGEERAKGNILERFSAQQFPDLHSELNLSSLELGDSALYFCASSVSSGNYYEQYFGPGTRLTVT.

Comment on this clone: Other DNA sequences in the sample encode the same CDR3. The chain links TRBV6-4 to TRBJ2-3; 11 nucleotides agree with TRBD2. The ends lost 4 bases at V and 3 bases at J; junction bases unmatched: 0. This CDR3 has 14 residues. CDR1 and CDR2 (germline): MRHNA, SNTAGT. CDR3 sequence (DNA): TGTGCCAGCAGTGGACTAGCGGGAACAGATACGCAGTATTTT. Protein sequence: CASSGLAGTDTQYF.

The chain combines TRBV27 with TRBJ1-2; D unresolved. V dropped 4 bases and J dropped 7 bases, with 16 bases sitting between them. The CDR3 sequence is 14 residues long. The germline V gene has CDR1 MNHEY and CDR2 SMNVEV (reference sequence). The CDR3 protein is CASSSGLTAVGYTF. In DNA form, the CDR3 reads TGTGCCAGCAGTTCGGGCCTGACGGCTGTTGGCTACACCTTC.

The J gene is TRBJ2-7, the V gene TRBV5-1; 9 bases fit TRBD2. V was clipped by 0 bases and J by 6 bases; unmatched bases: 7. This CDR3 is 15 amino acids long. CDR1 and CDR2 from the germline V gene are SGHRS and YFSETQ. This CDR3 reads CASSLGGLARLEQYF. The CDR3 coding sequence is TGCGCCAGCAGCTTGGGAGGACTAGCGCGCCTCGAGCAGTACTTC. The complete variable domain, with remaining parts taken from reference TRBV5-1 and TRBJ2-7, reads KAGVTQTPRYLIKTRGQQVTLSCSPISGHRSVSWYQQTPGQGLQFLFEYFSETQRNKGNFPGRFSGRQFSNSRSEMNVSTLELGDSALYLCASSLGGLARLEQYFGPGTRLTVT.

CDR3 bases: TGTGCCAGCAGCTTGCAGGGCTCCTACGAGCAGTACTTC. Protein product: CASSLQGSYEQYF. J is TRBJ2-7 and V is TRBV11-2, with D possibly TRBD1 on 5 matching bases. CDR3 length: 13 residues. Germline lookup yields CDR1 SGHAT and CDR2 FQNNGV. Trimming took 3 bases from V and 0 from J, leaving 6 bases between them. The full variable domain, completed using reference TRBV11-2 and TRBJ2-7, is EAGVAQSPRYKIIEKRQSVAFWCNPISGHATLYWYQQILGQGPKLLIQFQNNGVVDDSQLPKDRFSAERLKGVDSTLKIQPAKLEDSAVYLCASSLQGSYEQYFGPGTRLTVT.

The CDR3 loop reads CASSLAQTYMNTEAFF. CDR3 bases: TGTGCCAGCAGCTTAGCGCAGACCTACATGAACACTGAAGCTTTCTTT. V gene TRBV7-6 combines with J gene TRBJ1-1, with D unclear. The CDR3 covers 16 residues. CDR1 is SGHVS and CDR2 is FNYEAQ in the germline V gene. The germline V and J ends were trimmed by 0 bases and 0 bases, with 11 bases remaining between them.

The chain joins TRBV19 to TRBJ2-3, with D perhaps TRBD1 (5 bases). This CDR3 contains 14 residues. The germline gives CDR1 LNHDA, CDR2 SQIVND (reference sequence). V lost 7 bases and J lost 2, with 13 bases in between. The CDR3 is CASMGRKITDTQYF. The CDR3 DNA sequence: TGTGCCAGTATGGGGCGGAAAATCACAGATACGCAGTATTTT.

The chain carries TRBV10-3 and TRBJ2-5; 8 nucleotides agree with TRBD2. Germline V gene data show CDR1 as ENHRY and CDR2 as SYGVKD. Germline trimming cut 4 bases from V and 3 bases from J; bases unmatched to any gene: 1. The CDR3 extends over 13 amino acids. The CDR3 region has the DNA TGTGCCATCAGTGGAGCGGGGGAAGAGACCCAGTACTTC. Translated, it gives CAISGAGEETQYF.

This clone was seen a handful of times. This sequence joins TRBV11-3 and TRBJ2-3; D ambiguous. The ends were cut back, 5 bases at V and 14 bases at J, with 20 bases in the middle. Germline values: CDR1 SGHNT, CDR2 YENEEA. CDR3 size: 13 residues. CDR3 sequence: CASSPRDKSVGYF. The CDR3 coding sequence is TGTGCCAGCAGCCCAAGGGATAAGTCGGTCGGGTATTTT.

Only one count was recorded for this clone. The CDR3 reads CAWSRLAGGYNEQFF. The DNA of the CDR3 is TGTGCCTGGAGTCGACTAGCGGGAGGCTACAATGAGCAGTTCTTC. The rearrangement links TRBV30 to TRBJ2-1; 13 positions match TRBD2. The V gene's germline CDR1 is GTSNPN and CDR2 SVGIG (reference sequence). The CDR3 loop spans 15 amino acids. Unmatched junction bases numbered 1, after V lost 2 bases and J lost 3 bases.

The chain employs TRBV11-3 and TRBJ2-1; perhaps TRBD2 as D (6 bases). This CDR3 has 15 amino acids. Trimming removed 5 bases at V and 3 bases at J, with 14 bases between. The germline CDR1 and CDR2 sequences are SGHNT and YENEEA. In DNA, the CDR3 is TGTGCCAGCAGCCCGTTGGTGGGAGGCTACAATGAGCAGTTCTTC. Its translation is CASSPLVGGYNEQFF.